This T cell receptor beta chain was sequenced during a study of blood T cells in healthy people across ages. CDR3 length: 13 residues. Trimming removed 6 bases from V and 1 base from J; junction bases left unmatched: 3. The V gene's germline CDR1 is DFQATT and CDR2 SNEGSKA (reference sequence). About this clonotype: Its cognate antigen is unknown.

Primed by a sample-barcoded 5' primer and a J-beta primer mix, a second PCR proceeded for roughly 7 to 11 cycles. TCRdb re-called the 5' RACE reads with MiXCR, one entry per CDR3 protein. The table shows around 1,900,000 distinct CDR3 sequences, with about two fifths occurring only once. The study, taken as a whole, reports: Per million T cells, TCR beta diversity dropped roughly linearly as age increased. It was held that diversity estimates obtained from one million T cells represented underestimates. A strong correlation between TCR beta diversity and naive T cell percentage was seen.

This receptor was identified in a human donor in good health. The chain links TRBV20-1 to TRBJ1-5; TRBD1 agrees at 7 bases. The sample comprised blood. The CDR3 region is CSAVGQSNQPQHF. The CDR3 DNA is TGCAGTGCCGTGGGACAGAGCAATCAGCCCCAGCATTTT.